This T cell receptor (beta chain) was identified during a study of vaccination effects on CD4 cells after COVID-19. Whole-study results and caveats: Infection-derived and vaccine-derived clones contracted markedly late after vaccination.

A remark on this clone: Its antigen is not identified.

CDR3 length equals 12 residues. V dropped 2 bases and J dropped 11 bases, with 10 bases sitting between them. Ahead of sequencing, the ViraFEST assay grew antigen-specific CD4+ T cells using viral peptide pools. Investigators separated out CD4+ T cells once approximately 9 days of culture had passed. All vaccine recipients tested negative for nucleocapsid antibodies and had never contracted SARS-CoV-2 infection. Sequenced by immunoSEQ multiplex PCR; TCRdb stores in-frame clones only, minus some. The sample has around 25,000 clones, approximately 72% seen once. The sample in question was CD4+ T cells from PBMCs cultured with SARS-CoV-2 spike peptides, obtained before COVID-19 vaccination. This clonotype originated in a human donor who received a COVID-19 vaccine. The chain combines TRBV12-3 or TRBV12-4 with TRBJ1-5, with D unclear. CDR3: CASSLYNGAQHF. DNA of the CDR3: TGTGCCAGCAGTTTATATAACGGGGCCCAGCATTTT.